This TCR beta chain was captured in a study of T cells in localized non-small cell lung cancer. Profiling relied on immunoSEQ multiplex PCR, and the TCRdb table lists in-frame clones only, not all of them. Of roughly 27,000 clones listed, approximately 90% are singletons. The clonotype originates from a female donor of 60 years or more with stage I lung adenocarcinoma. Sequenced material: peripheral blood, taken before any cancer treatment.

The CDR3 DNA is TGCGCCAGCAGCCAAGGAACAGTGTCTCGTGAAAAACTGTTTTTT. The encoded protein is CASSQGTVSREKLFF. The gene calls are TRBV4-1 and TRBJ1-4, with D uncertain. This CDR3 contains 15 residues. The V end was cut by 1 base, the J end by 7 bases, with 13 bases between. Germline assignment: CDR1 MGHRA and CDR2 YSYEKL.